This section outlines one T cell receptor (beta chain) sequence together with its context. The method was immunoSEQ multiplex PCR; TCRdb's version includes in-frame clones alone and lacks a portion of them. The sample yields around 480,000 clones, around 87% seen once. Trimming removed 7 bases from V and 2 bases from J, with 14 bases in between. CDR3 size: 13 residues. Germline V CDR1 and CDR2: SQVTM, ANQGSEA. The sample is drawn from a study of blood T cell repertoires in COVID-19. Before being deemed recovered, Cohort 3 donors had two negative PCRs, clearance, or symptom resolution. The V and J genes are TRBV29-1 and TRBJ1-1; D ambiguous. The clonotype comes from a woman between 18 and 30 years old who had recovered from COVID-19. Specimen: PBMCs or T cells enriched from blood (not recorded which). DNA for the CDR3: TGCAGCGCCCGAGGTGTGGTAAACACTGAAGCTTTCTTT. Protein: CSARGVVNTEAFF.